This TCR beta chain is drawn from a study of T-cell reconstitution after alpha-beta-depleted transplantation in children (dated by TCRdb to 2016 to 2017). Describing the broader study: Using TCR repertoire profiling, the study followed T-cell immune reconstitution in a quantitative way in children after TCRalphabeta/CD19-depleted allogeneic hematopoietic cell transplantation. Overall results and qualifications from the work: Hyperexpanded clone frequencies declined over subsequent months; after one year, T-cell counts and TCRbeta diversity were mostly attributed to newly produced T cells. The high TCRbeta diversity at day 60 in some patients was ascribed to recipient T cells and intrathymic progenitors that had survived conditioning. The apparently early recovery of alphabetaT-cell counts about two months after transplant reportedly depended on only several hundred rapidly expanded clones that came from non-depleted graft cells.

At the junction V is shortened by 2 bases and J by 4 bases, with 11 bases in between. From cysteine to phenylalanine, the CDR3 is 14 amino acids long. Kept here is only the CDR3 DNA, which spans 42 bases and is read in frame from base 1. The germline V gene gives CDR1 as MNHEY and CDR2 as SVGAGI. Interpreted using the paper, the treatment or condition label stands for: allogeneic hematopoietic cell transplantation with graft depleted of TCRalphabeta T cells and CD19 B cells. TCRalphabeta/CD19-depleted allogeneic hematopoietic cell grafts were given to the transplant recipients, all of whom were children. The method behind the library was PCR. Sequenced using an Illumina HiSeq 2500. TCR libraries were prepared with molecular barcoding, using unique molecular identifiers to normalize TCRbeta repertoire quantification. The raw public data were reprocessed by TCRdb itself: fastp quality trimming at Q25, MiXCR clonotype calling, in-frame beta chains only. Rows with one shared CDR3 protein collapse into an entry with the most common genes and DNA. The sample profile shows 700,000 to 950,000 distinct CDR3 sequences; about 15% of them were found once. Together, the top ten hold roughly 5% of the sample.

Note on this clonotype: What antigen it recognizes has not been identified. No base-level quality is on record; no much larger clone is a single base apart.

The sequences come from PBMCs, mostly from graft donor cells, collected 360 days after TCRalphabeta/CD19-depleted stem cell transplant. The receptor was derived from a male patient aged 10-17 years who had a stem cell transplant for acute lymphoblastic leukemia, so the T cells may come from the graft donor. This chain is built from TRBV6-5 and TRBJ1-2; the best D guess is TRBD1, with 6 bases matching. CDR3 protein: CASSYGPQGYGYTF. The DNA sequence is as follows: TGTGCCAGCAGTTACGGCCCACAGGGCTATGGCTACACCTTC.